The 30 T cell receptor beta chains presented below share a single source sample, sequenced in a study of blood T cell repertoires in COVID-19. Generated by immunoSEQ multiplex PCR, the TCRdb table keeps only in-frame clones and is missing some. The table shows 200,000 to 250,000 clones, with roughly 85% occurring only once. Sequences were obtained from peripheral blood. Receptor source: a young man who had recovered from COVID-19.

This rearrangement joins TRBV6-5 to TRBJ2-7; possibly TRBD1 for D (6 bases). The CDR3 spans 14 residues. CDR1 and CDR2 from the germline V gene are MNHEY and SVGAGI. Trimming left V 6 bases short and J 0 bases short, with 12 bases between. In nucleotides, the CDR3 is TGTGCCAGCAGCGAGAGGGGGAGCTCCTACGAGCAGTACTTC. Translated, it gives CASSERGSSYEQYF.

The chain employs TRBV5-1 and TRBJ2-3; TRBD2 matches at 8 bases. CDR3 size: 14 residues. V trimming: 6 bases; J trimming: 2 bases; junction bases outside the gene matches: 5. Germline values: CDR1 SGHRS, CDR2 YFSETQ. The CDR3 region has the DNA TGCGCCAGCACCTTAGCGGGGTTCACAGATACGCAGTATTTT. Residues: CASTLAGFTDTQYF.

This clone was observed a single time. This rearrangement joins TRBV30 to TRBJ2-3, with a possible D match to TRBD1 (5 bases). Per germline, CDR1 GTSNPN and CDR2 SVGIG (reference sequence). V was trimmed by 2 bases and J by 0 bases, leaving 9 bases between them. The CDR3 is 14 residues long. In DNA form, the CDR3 reads TGTGCCTGGAGTAGGGGTCCTAGCACAGATACGCAGTATTTT. Protein product: CAWSRGPSTDTQYF.

V gene TRBV6-5 combines with J gene TRBJ2-7; D might be TRBD1 (5 bases). In germline, CDR1 is MNHEY, CDR2 SVGAGI. Trimming stripped 7 bases from V and 6 bases from J, with 10 bases between. The CDR3 sequence is 11 residues long. The CDR3 sequence is CASKGVIEQYF. In DNA, the CDR3 is TGTGCCAGCAAAGGGGTGATCGAGCAGTACTTC.

The chain's CDR3 is CASRGQGAREQYF. In DNA form, the CDR3 reads TGTGCCAGTAGAGGACAGGGGGCGCGGGAGCAGTACTTC. This sequence joins TRBV19 and TRBJ2-7, with 11 bases aligning to TRBD1. Trimming cost V 6 bases and J 7 bases; bases outside gene matches: 5. From germline, CDR1 is LNHDA and CDR2 SQIVND (reference sequence). CDR3 size: 13 residues.

This clone showed up just a few times. This chain links TRBV6-5 with TRBJ2-1, with 7 bases fitting TRBD2. The V gene end was trimmed by 5 bases and the J gene end by 7 bases; junction bases not matched to a gene: 8. Germline CDR1 MNHEY, CDR2 SVGAGI. This CDR3 is 14 amino acids long. CDR3 region: CASSTLGGENEQFF. CDR3 sequence (DNA): TGTGCCAGCAGTACGCTTGGGGGGGAAAATGAGCAGTTCTTC.

This clone occurred once. This chain links TRBV29-1 with TRBJ1-2; no clear D gene. The V gene's germline CDR1 is SQVTM and CDR2 ANQGSEA. CDR3 size: 10 residues. The V and J ends lost 7 bases and 4 bases respectively, with 7 bases between them. DNA for the CDR3: TGCAGCGGGTGGGCCTATGGCTACACCTTC. This translates into CSGWAYGYTF.

J is TRBJ1-2 and V is TRBV27; weak D call: TRBD1 (6 bases). Trimming cost V 7 bases and J 4 bases, with 28 bases left between them. Per the germline V gene, CDR1 is MNHEY and CDR2 is SMNVEV (reference sequence). This CDR3 has 18 residues. The CDR3 sequence: CASTPTGWEGSYPYGYTF. The CDR3 nucleotides are TGTGCCAGCACACCTACAGGGTGGGAAGGCTCTTATCCCTATGGCTACACCTTC.

The CDR3 nucleotides read TGTGCCAGCTCACCACGATTCGCTCCCGGTGTCATGAGCTCCTACAATGAGCAGTTCTTC. Its translation is CASSPRFAPGVMSSYNEQFF. The chain employs TRBV18 and TRBJ2-1; D is uncertain. Germline lookup yields CDR1 KGHSH and CDR2 LQKENI. The V and J ends lost 1 base and 0 bases respectively, with 22 bases between them. The CDR3 sequence is 20 residues long.

The chain combines TRBV19 with TRBJ1-5; 11 bases are a match to TRBD1. CDR1 LNHDA and CDR2 SQIVND come from the germline V gene (reference sequence). Trimming took 5 bases from V and 0 from J; bases not matched to a gene: 12. CDR3 size: 19 residues. This chain's CDR3 is CASSPRGTGGGYSNQPQHF. The CDR3 DNA reads TGTGCCAGTAGTCCCCGTGGGACAGGGGGAGGGTATAGCAATCAGCCCCAGCATTTT.

This clone was seen more than once but under ten times. The gene calls are TRBV10-1 and TRBJ2-7, with D possibly TRBD2 on 5 matching bases. This CDR3 comprises 13 residues. Germline V gene lookup returns CDR1 WNHNN and CDR2 SYGVQD (reference sequence). The V end lost 3 bases, the J end lost 0 bases, and 6 bases lay between the germline ends. The CDR3 DNA follows: TGCGCCAGCAGTGAAGGAGGCTCCTACGAGCAGTACTTC. Its protein is CASSEGGSYEQYF.

The chain links TRBV10-2 to TRBJ2-5, with 7 bases fitting TRBD1. This CDR3 spans 14 amino acids. CDR1 WSHSY and CDR2 SAAADI come from the germline V gene. Trimming at V came to 0 bases and at J to 4 bases, leaving 2 bases not matched to a gene. CDR3 sequence reads: CASSESDRAETQYF. The CDR3 DNA reads as TGCGCCAGCAGTGAGTCAGACAGGGCAGAGACCCAGTACTTC.

In its sample, this clone was seen a few times. The chain recombines TRBV5-4 with TRBJ1-1, with D unresolved. This CDR3 contains 17 residues. V was clipped by 0 bases and J by 1 base, with 16 bases between them. CDR1 is SGHNT and CDR2 is YYREEE in the germline V gene (reference sequence). CDR3 in amino acids: CASSLAGTRRANTEAFF. The DNA for the CDR3 is TGTGCCAGCAGCTTGGCCGGCACTCGGCGGGCGAACACTGAAGCTTTCTTT.

The chain combines TRBV5-1 with TRBJ1-1, with no clear D. V lost 0 bases to trimming and J lost 1 base, with 13 bases between them. The CDR3 contains 16 residues. Germline lookup yields CDR1 SGHRS and CDR2 YFSETQ. The CDR3 is CASSLDGGNPNTEAFF. Written as DNA, the CDR3 is TGCGCCAGCAGCTTGGATGGAGGGAATCCGAACACTGAAGCTTTCTTT.

The chain employs TRBV6-5 and TRBJ1-2; no clear D. Germline assignment: CDR1 MNHEY and CDR2 SVGAGI. The V gene lost 7 bases and the J gene lost 3 bases, with 9 bases spanning the gap. CDR3 size: 12 residues. DNA of the CDR3: TGTGCCAGCATGAGGGTTGACTATGGCTACACCTTC. Encoded protein: CASMRVDYGYTF.

CDR3 protein: CSVPKGPVFTDTQYF. The CDR3 nucleotides are TGCAGCGTTCCCAAGGGGCCGGTCTTCACAGATACGCAGTATTTT. The chain employs TRBV29-1 and TRBJ2-3; weak D call: TRBD1 (5 bases). CDR3 size: 15 residues. Trimming removed 5 bases at V and 2 bases at J, with 17 bases between. Per germline, CDR1 SQVTM and CDR2 ANQGSEA.

This chain joins TRBV15 and TRBJ1-3; tentatively, D is TRBD1 (6 bases). CDR3 length equals 16 residues. Trimming removed 0 bases from V and 4 bases from J, with 13 bases in between. Germline V gene lookup returns CDR1 LNHNV and CDR2 YYDKDF (reference sequence). The CDR3 nucleotides are TGTGCCACCAGCAGAGATAGGGGGAGCCTGGGAAACACCATATATTTT. Protein: CATSRDRGSLGNTIYF.

The CDR3 sequence is CASSMPQPGNTIYF. DNA of the CDR3: TGTGCCAGTAGTATGCCACAACCTGGAAACACCATATATTTT. This chain connects TRBV19 to TRBJ1-3; unclear D gene. Germline-derived CDR1 and CDR2 are LNHDA and SQIVND (reference sequence). The CDR3 contains 14 residues. The ends were cut back, 3 bases at V and 2 bases at J, with 8 bases in the middle. Variable domain in full (rest from reference TRBV19 and TRBJ1-3): DGGITQSPKYLFRKEGQNVTLSCEQNLNHDAMYWYRQDPGQGLRLIYYSQIVNDFQKGDIAEGYSVSREKKESFPLTVTSAQKNPTAFYLCASSMPQPGNTIYFGEGSWLTVV.

CDR3 nucleotides: TGTGCCAGCAGAGTGACTAGCGGGGGCCATTACGAGCAGTACTTC. The encoded protein is CASRVTSGGHYEQYF. The genes are TRBV6-5 and TRBJ2-7, with 12 positions matching TRBD2. The CDR3 contains 15 residues. Germline loops: CDR1 MNHEY, CDR2 SVGAGI. V gave up 6 bases and J gave up 4 bases; unmatched junction bases: 7.

The chain uses TRBV7-2 and TRBJ2-1; D ambiguous. Per germline, CDR1 SGHTA and CDR2 FQGNSA. The CDR3 has 14 residues. With 1 base removed from V and 10 bases from J, the gap between germline ends came to 14 bases. The CDR3 sequence is CASSLDFIVSEQFF. For the CDR3, the DNA is TGTGCCAGCAGCTTAGATTTTATAGTTTCCGAGCAGTTCTTC.

V gene TRBV4-1 combines with J gene TRBJ2-7; a weak D match, TRBD1 (5 bases). Germline CDR1 and CDR2: MGHRA and YSYEKL. V dropped 1 base and J dropped 3 bases, with 10 bases sitting between them. This CDR3 has 14 amino acids. CDR3 nucleotide sequence: TGCGCCAGCAGCCAAGGGAGACAGTACTACGAGCAGTACTTC. Translated: CASSQGRQYYEQYF.

The chain uses TRBV11-3 and TRBJ2-1; TRBD1 might be the D (6 bases). The V end was cut by 5 bases, the J end by 11 bases, with 13 bases between. This CDR3 contains 12 residues. The germline V gene encodes CDR1 SGHNT and CDR2 YENEEA. The CDR3 DNA follows: TGTGCCAGCAGCCAGGACAGTTTCCAGCAGTTCTTC. Protein product: CASSQDSFQQFF.

The V gene is TRBV27, the J gene TRBJ1-3; 11 bases are shared with TRBD1. J gave up 0 bases and V 6 bases, and 1 base lay outside the gene matches. This CDR3 is 15 amino acids long. Germline V gene data show CDR1 as MNHEY and CDR2 as SMNVEV (reference sequence). The CDR3 spells CASRGQGGSGNTIYF. The DNA of the CDR3 is TGTGCCAGCAGGGGACAGGGGGGCTCTGGAAACACCATATATTTT.

The J gene is TRBJ2-5, the V gene TRBV6-5; no firm D call. The CDR3 is made up of 14 amino acids. Germline V CDR1 and CDR2: MNHEY, SVGAGI. The germline V and J ends were trimmed by 0 bases and 1 base, with 6 bases remaining between them. CDR3 region: CASSYSATQETQYF. Written as DNA, the CDR3 is TGTGCCAGCAGTTACTCGGCCACCCAAGAGACCCAGTACTTC.

This chain uses TRBV15 with TRBJ2-1; D is unresolved. The V and J ends lost 4 bases and 4 bases respectively, with 2 bases between them. CDR3 length: 11 amino acids. Germline CDR1 reads LNHNV; CDR2 reads YYDKDF (reference sequence). CDR3 loop: CATSTYNEQFF. Here the CDR3 DNA reads TGTGCCACCAGCACATACAATGAGCAGTTCTTC.

This clone was seen only once. DNA for the CDR3: TGTGCCAGCACTATGGGACAGGACACCGGGGAGCTGTTTTTT. Protein: CASTMGQDTGELFF. The rearrangement links TRBV6-5 to TRBJ2-2; 8 nucleotides align to TRBD1. The germline V gene encodes CDR1 MNHEY and CDR2 SVGAGI. There are 14 residues in the CDR3. V lost 7 bases to trimming and J lost 3 bases; unmatched junction nucleotides: 4.

This rearrangement joins TRBV29-1 to TRBJ1-5; TRBD1 matches at 7 bases. J gave up 7 bases and V 5 bases, and 8 bases lay outside the gene matches. CDR3 length equals 13 residues. Looked up from germline, CDR1 is SQVTM and CDR2 is ANQGSEA. The CDR3 sequence is CSVIRGFGQPQHF. CDR3 sequence (DNA): TGCAGCGTTATCAGGGGGTTCGGCCAGCCCCAGCATTTT.

The rearrangement joins TRBV9 to TRBJ1-6; D gene uncertain. Trimming left V 2 bases short and J 5 bases short, with 8 bases between. The length of the CDR3 is 14 residues. The germline V gene has CDR1 SGDLS and CDR2 YYNGEE. CDR3 loop: CASSVSVNNSPLHF. The DNA of the CDR3 is TGTGCCAGCAGCGTGTCAGTCAATAATTCACCCCTCCACTTT.

The CDR3 DNA is TGTGCCAGCAGCCCCCGACCCAGCGGGGACACTGAAGCTTTCTTT. It is translated as CASSPRPSGDTEAFF. V usage is TRBV16 and J usage is TRBJ1-1; unclear D gene. The germline V and J ends were trimmed by 4 bases and 3 bases, with 15 bases remaining between them. The CDR3 has 15 residues. Germline lookup yields CDR1 KGHSY and CDR2 FQNENV.

The genes are TRBV7-2 and TRBJ2-5; 9 bases map to TRBD2. V lost 5 bases, J lost 1 base, and 8 bases stayed unmatched. This CDR3 spans 16 amino acids. Germline loops: CDR1 SGHTA, CDR2 FQGNSA. The CDR3 nucleotides read TGTGCCAGCAGCCGTCAGCGGGGGGCAACCCAAGAGACCCAGTACTTC. Protein sequence: CASSRQRGATQETQYF.